The 26 T cell receptor beta chains below all came from one sample that was sequenced in a study of blood T cell repertoires in COVID-19. Data came from immunoSEQ multiplex PCR; TCRdb stores just in-frame clones and leaves some out. The sample yields about 75,000 clones, approximately 90% seen once. Material: peripheral blood. These receptors were collected from a human donor in a cohort sampled during active COVID-19.

The rearrangement links TRBV4-3 to TRBJ2-5; 9 bases match TRBD2. Germline loops: CDR1 LGHNA, CDR2 YSLEER. The CDR3 is made up of 16 amino acids. The junction had 10 bases not matched to a gene; V was cut back by 1 base and J by 7 bases. The DNA for the CDR3 is TGCGCCAGCAGCCAAGGTGCGGGGGGGCCGGCAGGGACCCAGTACTTC. Translated, it gives CASSQGAGGPAGTQYF.

The J gene is TRBJ2-3, the V gene TRBV29-1, with 8 bases identical to TRBD1. This CDR3 spans 14 amino acids. The V gene's germline CDR1 is SQVTM and CDR2 ANQGSEA. V dropped 3 bases and J dropped 5; count of bases not matched to a gene: 7. Here the CDR3 reads CSVDPQGARDTQYF. The CDR3 nucleotides are TGCAGCGTTGACCCGCAGGGGGCGAGAGATACGCAGTATTTT.

V gene TRBV3-1 (or the pseudogene TRBV3-2) combines with J gene TRBJ2-3, with 12 positions matching TRBD1. Looked up from germline, CDR1 is LGHDT and CDR2 is YNNKEL (reference sequence). The CDR3 consists of 17 residues. The junction had 7 bases not matched to a gene; V was cut back by 1 base and J by 5 bases. This CDR3 reads CASSQAPRDRGQDTQYF. The CDR3 DNA reads as TGTGCCAGCAGCCAAGCTCCCCGGGACAGGGGGCAAGATACGCAGTATTTT.

The chain's CDR3 is CASSLERGDTQYF. In nucleotides, the CDR3 is TGTGCCAGCAGCTTAGAGAGGGGGGATACGCAGTATTTT. V gene TRBV7-7 combines with J gene TRBJ2-3; possible D gene TRBD1, 6 bases. This CDR3 region has 13 residues. Germline CDR1 SSHAT, CDR2 FNYEAQ (reference sequence). V was shortened by 1 base and J by 6 bases, with 8 bases between the two germline ends.

The chain joins TRBV2 to TRBJ2-3, with TRBD2 identical over 8 bases. There are 15 residues in the CDR3. Germline-derived CDR1 and CDR2 are SNHLY and FYNNEI. Losses at the gene ends were 8 bases for V and 5 bases for J; bases not matched to a gene: 12. The CDR3 region is CASCSLLAALDTQYF. The CDR3 coding sequence is TGTGCCAGCTGCTCGCTACTAGCGGCGTTAGATACGCAGTATTTT.

The gene calls are TRBV24-1 and TRBJ2-3; perhaps TRBD2 as D (5 bases). This CDR3 spans 14 amino acids. Trimming removed 3 bases from V and 2 bases from J, with 8 bases in between. Germline loops: CDR1 KGHDR, CDR2 SFDVKD. The CDR3 coding sequence is TGTGCCACCAGTGATGCACTAGTCACAGATACGCAGTATTTT. It specifies CATSDALVTDTQYF.

The chain recombines TRBV29-1 with TRBJ2-5, with 8 bases aligning to TRBD2. CDR3 length equals 14 residues. Germline loops: CDR1 SQVTM, CDR2 ANQGSEA. V lost 1 base to trimming and J lost 5 bases; unmatched junction nucleotides: 6. CDR3 region: CSVEVGGAGETQYF. The CDR3 bases are TGCAGCGTTGAAGTCGGGGGGGCCGGGGAGACCCAGTACTTC.

CDR3 sequence reads: CASSLGRQQAEAFF. For the CDR3, the DNA is TGCGCCAGCAGCTTGGGGCGCCAGCAGGCTGAAGCTTTCTTT. The chain employs TRBV5-1 and TRBJ1-1, with D unresolved. The V gene's germline CDR1 is SGHRS and CDR2 YFSETQ. The CDR3 loop spans 14 amino acids. Trimming removed 0 bases from V and 6 bases from J, with 12 bases in between. The full variable domain, in which reference TRBV5-1 and TRBJ1-1 provide the parts outside the CDR3, is KAGVTQTPRYLIKTRGQQVTLSCSPISGHRSVSWYQQTPGQGLQFLFEYFSETQRNKGNFPGRFSGRQFSNSRSEMNVSTLELGDSALYLCASSLGRQQAEAFFGQGTRLTVV.

The chain is built from TRBV3-1 (or the pseudogene TRBV3-2) and TRBJ2-1; tentative D call: TRBD2 (6 bases). CDR3 length: 16 residues. Germline V gene lookup returns CDR1 LGHDT and CDR2 YNNKEL (reference sequence). Trimming left V 1 base short and J 1 base short, with 11 bases between. The CDR3 here is CASSQAGESSYNEQFF. The CDR3 coding sequence is TGTGCCAGCAGCCAAGCGGGAGAAAGTTCCTACAATGAGCAGTTCTTC.

The J gene is TRBJ1-3, the V gene TRBV11-2; the match to TRBD1 covers 10 bases. The CDR3 length is 19 residues. With 0 bases clipped from V and 1 base from J, the junction kept 9 bases outside the gene matches. Germline V gene sequence: CDR1 SGHAT, CDR2 FQNNGV. Here the CDR3 reads CASSLEASTGGYSGNTIYF. The CDR3 region has the DNA TGTGCCAGCAGCTTAGAAGCGTCGACAGGGGGCTATTCTGGAAACACCATATATTTT.

The CDR3 DNA reads as TGTGCCAGCAGTCCCGGGACACCTCGTTACGAGCAGTACTTC. Translating it yields CASSPGTPRYEQYF. This chain connects TRBV6-5 to TRBJ2-7; D may be TRBD1 (6 bases). The CDR3 loop spans 14 amino acids. Germline V lookup: CDR1 MNHEY, CDR2 SVGAGI. Trimming shortened V by 5 bases and J by 4 bases, and 15 bases separated the two germline ends.

The chain carries TRBV7-7 and TRBJ2-2; TRBD2 agrees at 13 bases. Trimming cost V 4 bases and J 5 bases; bases outside gene matches: 7. The CDR3 has 17 residues. Germline CDR1 SSHAT, CDR2 FNYEAQ (reference sequence). The CDR3 protein is CASSSPGLAGVTGELFF. CDR3 bases: TGTGCCAGCAGCTCCCCCGGACTAGCGGGAGTTACCGGGGAGCTGTTTTTT.

The chain has TRBV15 and TRBJ2-6; weak D call: TRBD1 (5 bases). Germline V gene data show CDR1 as LNHNV and CDR2 as YYDKDF (reference sequence). Trimming took 0 bases from V and 4 from J, leaving 10 bases between them. The CDR3 extends over 16 amino acids. The CDR3 nucleotides read TGTGCCACCAGCAGAGATTTAGGGGCCGGGGCCAACGTCCTGACTTTC. Its translation is CATSRDLGAGANVLTF.

The gene calls are TRBV5-3 and TRBJ1-6; TRBD1 agrees at 9 bases. TRBV5-3 is sorted into the ORF group, with uncertain function. The CDR3 covers 21 residues. The J segment lost 3 bases and the V segment lost 0 bases, leaving 16 bases of the junction unmatched. The CDR3 DNA reads TGTGCCAGAAGCTTGGAGGTTGCGGACAGGGGCCCTACCTTCTATAATTCACCCCTCCACTTT. It codes for CARSLEVADRGPTFYNSPLHF.

V gene TRBV5-1 combines with J gene TRBJ2-2, with D possibly being TRBD2 (5 bases). Germline V gene sequence: CDR1 SGHRS, CDR2 YFSETQ. This CDR3 spans 17 amino acids. V was cut by 0 bases and J by 0 bases, with 12 bases left in between. The CDR3 DNA is TGCGCCAGCAGCTTGGTTCCGGGAACCGCGAACACCGGGGAGCTGTTTTTT. Its translation is CASSLVPGTANTGELFF.

The chain links TRBV7-9 to TRBJ1-1; 8 nucleotides line up with TRBD1. The CDR3 length is 11 residues. The germline V gene has CDR1 SEHNR and CDR2 FQNEAQ (reference sequence). The V gene end was trimmed by 5 bases and the J gene end by 10 bases; junction bases not matched to a gene: 3. DNA of the CDR3: TGTGCCAGCAGCCTTGACAGGGGAGCTTTCTTT. Protein product: CASSLDRGAFF.

The chain joins TRBV24-1 to TRBJ2-5; a weak D match, TRBD2 (5 bases). CDR3 length: 15 residues. Between the trimmed V and J ends, which lost 4 bases and 5 bases, there was a span of 16 bases. CDR1 and CDR2 (germline): KGHDR, SFDVKD. CDR3: CATSEGSLRGETQYF. In DNA, the CDR3 is TGTGCCACCAGTGAAGGATCCTTACGAGGGGAGACCCAGTACTTC.

The chain recombines TRBV27 with TRBJ2-3; 7 bases are shared with TRBD1. Trimming took 11 bases from V and 2 from J; bases not matched to a gene: 10. Germline V lookup: CDR1 MNHEY, CDR2 SMNVEV (reference sequence). The CDR3 is 14 residues long. The CDR3 is CASHPQGVTDTQYF. The CDR3 DNA sequence: TGTGCCTCTCACCCCCAGGGGGTCACAGATACGCAGTATTTT.

The genes are TRBV6-5 and TRBJ2-7; 7 bases match TRBD1. There are 14 residues in the CDR3. Germline V gene data show CDR1 as MNHEY and CDR2 as SVGAGI. The V and J ends lost 6 bases and 6 bases, in that order; junction bases with no gene match: 11. The CDR3 nucleotides are TGTGCCAGCAGGGGGTCAGGGGGAACACTCGAGCAGTACTTC. It translates to CASRGSGGTLEQYF.

J is TRBJ1-1 and V is TRBV5-5; no clear D. Per the germline V gene, CDR1 is SGHKS and CDR2 is YYEKEE (reference sequence). V was clipped by 4 bases and J by 0 bases, with 13 bases between them. This CDR3 has 15 residues. Here the CDR3 DNA reads TGTGCCAGCAGCCCCCCCGGGGTGCTGAACACTGAAGCTTTCTTT. This encodes CASSPPGVLNTEAFF.

The V call is TRBV29-1, the J call TRBJ1-4; 8 bases map to TRBD1. The CDR3 contains 14 residues. Trimming took 6 bases from V and 0 from J; bases not matched to a gene: 3. CDR1 and CDR2 from the germline V gene are SQVTM and ANQGSEA. Written as DNA, the CDR3 is TGCAGCGTGCAACAGGGGGCAACTAATGAAAAACTGTTTTTT. Protein sequence: CSVQQGATNEKLFF.

This chain uses TRBV6-2 or TRBV6-3 with TRBJ2-7, with TRBD1 matching over 7 bases. The CDR3 loop spans 14 amino acids. The germline V gene has CDR1 MNHEY and CDR2 SVGEGT. Trimming at V came to 4 bases and at J to 3 bases, leaving 6 bases not matched to a gene. The CDR3 nucleotides are TGTGCCAGCAGTTGGGACAGCGCCTACTACGAGCAGTACTTC. Translated: CASSWDSAYYEQYF.

V usage is TRBV28 and J usage is TRBJ1-3, with TRBD1 matching over 7 bases. Germline-derived CDR1 and CDR2 are MDHEN and SYDVKM. CDR3 length: 17 residues. The trim removed 6 bases at V and 5 bases at J, leaving 16 bases unmatched. CDR3 coding DNA: TGTGCCAGCAGCTCCCCCGAACTCCGACAGGGTAGAAACACCATATATTTT. Protein: CASSSPELRQGRNTIYF.

V and J are TRBV3-1 (or the pseudogene TRBV3-2) and TRBJ1-2, with D perhaps TRBD1 (5 bases). Germline CDR1 LGHDT, CDR2 YNNKEL (reference sequence). V was pared by 1 base and J by 4 bases, with 13 bases between. This CDR3 has 15 residues. CDR3 residues: CASSQGQPATYGYTF. DNA for the CDR3: TGTGCCAGCAGCCAAGGACAGCCGGCTACCTATGGCTACACCTTC.

This chain connects TRBV5-5 to TRBJ1-4; TRBD1 is a possible D gene (6 bases). Per germline, CDR1 SGHKS and CDR2 YYEKEE (reference sequence). There are 17 residues in the CDR3. V gave up 1 base and J gave up 8 bases, with 21 bases separating them. The CDR3 nucleotides read TGTGCCAGCAGCTTGTCTGCATCCACCGGGACACAGGAAAAACTGTTTTTT. Translating it yields CASSLSASTGTQEKLFF.

Of note for this clone: Compared with germline, one end of the junction differs, possibly owing to a read error. CDR3 DNA: TGTGCCAGCAATTTATGGGCTAGCGGGACTACCTACGAGCAGTACTTC. This translates into CASNLWASGTTYEQYF. V gene TRBV27 combines with J gene TRBJ2-7; 9 bases line up with TRBD2. CDR1 MNHEY and CDR2 SMNVEV come from the germline V gene (reference sequence). The CDR3 spans 16 residues.